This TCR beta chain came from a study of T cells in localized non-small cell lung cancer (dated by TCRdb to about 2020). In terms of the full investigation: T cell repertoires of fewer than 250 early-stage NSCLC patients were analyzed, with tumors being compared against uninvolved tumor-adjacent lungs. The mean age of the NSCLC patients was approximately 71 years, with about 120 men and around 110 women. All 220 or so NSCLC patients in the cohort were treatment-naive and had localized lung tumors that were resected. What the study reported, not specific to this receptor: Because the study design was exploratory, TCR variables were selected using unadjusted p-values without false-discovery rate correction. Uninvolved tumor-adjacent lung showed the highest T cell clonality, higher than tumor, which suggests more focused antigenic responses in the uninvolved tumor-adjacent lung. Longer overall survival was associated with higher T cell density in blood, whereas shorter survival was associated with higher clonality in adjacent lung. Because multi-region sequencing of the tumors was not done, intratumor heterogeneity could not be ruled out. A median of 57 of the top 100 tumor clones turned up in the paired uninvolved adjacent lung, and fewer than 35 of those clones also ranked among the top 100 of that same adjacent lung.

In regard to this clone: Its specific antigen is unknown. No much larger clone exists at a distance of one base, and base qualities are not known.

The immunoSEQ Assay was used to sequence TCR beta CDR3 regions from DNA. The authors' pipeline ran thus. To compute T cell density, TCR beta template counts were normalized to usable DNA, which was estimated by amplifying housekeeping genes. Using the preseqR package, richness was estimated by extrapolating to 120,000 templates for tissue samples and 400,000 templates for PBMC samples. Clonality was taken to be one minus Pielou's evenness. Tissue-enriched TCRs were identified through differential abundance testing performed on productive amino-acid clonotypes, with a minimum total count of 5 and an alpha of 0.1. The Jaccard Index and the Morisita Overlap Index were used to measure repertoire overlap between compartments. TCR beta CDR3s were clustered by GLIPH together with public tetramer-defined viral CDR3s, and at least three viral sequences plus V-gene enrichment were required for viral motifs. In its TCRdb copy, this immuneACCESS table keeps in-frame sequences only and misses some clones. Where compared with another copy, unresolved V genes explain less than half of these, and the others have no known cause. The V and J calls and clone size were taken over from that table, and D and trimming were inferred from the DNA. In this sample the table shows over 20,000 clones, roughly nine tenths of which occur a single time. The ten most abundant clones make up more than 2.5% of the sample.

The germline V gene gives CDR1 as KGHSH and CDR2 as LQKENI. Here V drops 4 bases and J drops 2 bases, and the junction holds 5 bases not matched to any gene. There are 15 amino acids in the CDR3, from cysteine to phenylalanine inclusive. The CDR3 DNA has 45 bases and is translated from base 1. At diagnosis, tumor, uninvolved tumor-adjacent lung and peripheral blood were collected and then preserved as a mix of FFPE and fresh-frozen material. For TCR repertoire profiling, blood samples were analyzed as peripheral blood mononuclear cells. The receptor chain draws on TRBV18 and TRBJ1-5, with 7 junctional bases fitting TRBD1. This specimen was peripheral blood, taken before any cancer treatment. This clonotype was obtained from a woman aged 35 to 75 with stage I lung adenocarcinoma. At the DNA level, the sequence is TGTGCCAGCTCACAACAGGGGAATGGCAATCAGCCCCAGCATTTT. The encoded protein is CASSQQGNGNQPQHF.